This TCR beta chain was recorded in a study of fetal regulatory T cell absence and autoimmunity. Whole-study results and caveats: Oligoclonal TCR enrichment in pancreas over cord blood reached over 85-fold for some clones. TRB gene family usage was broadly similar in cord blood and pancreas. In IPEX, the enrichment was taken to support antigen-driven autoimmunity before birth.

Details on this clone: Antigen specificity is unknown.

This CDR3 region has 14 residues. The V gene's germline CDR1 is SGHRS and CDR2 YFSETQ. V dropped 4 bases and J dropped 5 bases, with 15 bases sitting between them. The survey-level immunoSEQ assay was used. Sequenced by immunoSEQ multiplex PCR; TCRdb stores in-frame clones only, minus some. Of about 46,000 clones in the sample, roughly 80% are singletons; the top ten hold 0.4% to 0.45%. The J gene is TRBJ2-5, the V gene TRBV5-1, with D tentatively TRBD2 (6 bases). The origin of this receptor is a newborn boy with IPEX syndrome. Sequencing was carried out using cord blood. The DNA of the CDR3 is TGCGCCAGCAGCGGGCGGGGCCCTGCGGAGACCCAGTACTTC. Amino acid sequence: CASSGRGPAETQYF.